This TCR beta chain appears in the sequencing data of a study of T cells in Graves' hyperthyroidism and ophthalmopathy. This clonotype was counted many times. CDR3 length: 14 amino acids. V dropped 5 bases and J dropped 3; count of bases not matched to a gene: 7. Looked up from germline, CDR1 is PRHDT and CDR2 is FYEKMQ (reference sequence). TCR beta CDR3 regions were amplified from RNA. In the first-round RT-PCR of the TCR CDR3, the HTBI primer set was used. One entry per CDR3 protein, called by TCRdb with MiXCR from the multiplex PCR reads. The table records approximately 400,000 distinct CDR3 sequences, less than 20% of them present only once.

The chain combines TRBV13 with TRBJ2-7; TRBD1 agrees at 7 bases. This sequence originates from a young woman with Graves' hyperthyroidism that later progressed to Graves' ophthalmopathy. The sample comprised blood. CDR3 region: CASSLKGANYEQYF. The CDR3 DNA reads as TGTGCCAGCAGCCTGAAGGGGGCCAACTACGAGCAGTACTTC.